Described below is a single T cell receptor beta chain sequence and its context. This clonotype was recorded at least ten times. Its recognized antigen is unknown. Base qualities are not provided; no much larger clone lies one nucleotide away. Library prep was done by PCR. TCRdb shows the sequencer as Illumina HiSeq 4000. Preparation of bulk TCR libraries followed a previously described approach, with the TCR primers listed in Table S5. Purification of total RNA was performed with the Qiagen AllPrep DNA/RNA kit. Reads from multiple sequencing runs of the same library were pooled before analysis. Per the source publication's procedure: Only reads with exact TCR constant sequence were kept, trimmed to 150 nt, and grouped by their 12-nt molecular barcodes. Reads within each barcode group were sub-clustered using a 15% Levenshtein threshold, and quality-weighted consensus sequences were constructed for each RNA molecule. Non-functional sequences were removed, as were lower-count sequences one edit away from another. On the basis of fitting two negative binomial distributions, barcode sub-clusters with fewer than 20% of the maximum read count were discarded. TCRdb redid the processing of the public reads, applying fastp at Q25 and MiXCR, and retained in-frame beta chains. Merged by CDR3 protein, the rows form single entries marked with the most common genes and DNA. What appears here as the V and J calls and clone size reflects TCRdb's work, not the paper's. The sample yields 600,000 to 650,000 distinct CDR3 sequences; 20% were counted once. 0.7% to 1% of the sample is in the top ten clones.

The entry originates in a study of molecular identifiers for immune sequencing clone quantification listed by TCRdb under 2018. Context from the whole study: For a replicate experiment, the RNA from either about 20,000 or 100,000 naive CD8 T cells was divided into five aliquots, and four of those aliquots went on to sequencing. This methods study benchmarked molecular-identifier clustering-based TCR repertoire sequencing (MIDCIRS) and TCR RNA copy counting, using CD8 T cells to do so.

The study at large found these results: In CMV-specific effector cells, clones with more than 20 RNA copies accounted for over 98% of molecules, whereas in naive cells such clones accounted for under 1%. Modeling estimated approximately 3 recovered TCR RNA copies per cell, compared with about ten by digital PCR, which implies about 30% capture efficiency. When barcode sub-clustering was not used, chimeric consensus sequences inflated TCR diversity, with chimeras reaching as high as 47%. A single cell's worth of spiked-in Jurkat TCR RNA was reported detectable even among one million naive CD8 T cells. Identical TCR molecules sharing a barcode could cause highly expanded clone sizes to be underestimated. The naive libraries included spiked-in Jurkat TCR RNA (fewer than eleven copies' worth), and this RNA is not part of the donor repertoire.

Including cysteine and phenylalanine, the CDR3 has 12 amino acids. Of the read, only the CDR3 DNA is kept; its 36 bases are in frame from base 1. Taken from the germline V gene, the CDR1 and CDR2 loops are SGHVS and FNYEAQ. The V and J ends are trimmed by 4 bases and 7 bases, leaving 11 bases between them. Libraries of naive CD8 T cells were built from approximately 22,000 to 940,000 sorted cells, with 10%, 30% or 50% of the purified RNA used. Naive CD8 T cells were FACS-sorted as CD8+CD4-CCR7+CD45RA+ on a BD FACSAria II into RLT Plus buffer. Around 10 TCR copies' worth of Jurkat RNA were spiked into roughly 19,000-1,000,000 naive CD8 T cell samples to test detection sensitivity. Enrichment of CD8 T cells was performed with RosetteSep CD8+ T Cell Enrichment Cocktail and Ficoll-Paque, after which ACK red cell lysis was carried out.

Input material: naive CD8+ T cells from blood, with Jurkat cell RNA spiked in. Taken with the paper, the label for cell subset or site translates to: FACS-sorted CD8+CD4-CCR7+CD45RA+ naive T cells. The sequence was collected from a human donor in good health. Some libraries in this study had Jurkat cell RNA spiked in. The chain is encoded by TRBV7-6 joined to TRBJ2-7, with TRBD2 tentatively as D gene (6 bases match). The CDR3 sequence is CASSSNRGEQYF. In nucleotide form, the sequence is TGTGCCAGCAGCTCAAACCGGGGGGAGCAGTACTTC.